This TCR beta chain was observed in a study of blood T cell repertoires in COVID-19. Across the study: COVID-19 samples collected from the United States, Italy and Spain covered acute and convalescent phases.

This clone was found once. The study recruited people aged about 18 to 90 years across around 23 US areas. Per the study methods: Estimation of nucleated cell counts relied on the amplification of reference gene primers. The assay was immunoSEQ multiplex PCR, and TCRdb's table has in-frame clones only and misses some. The D gene and trimming were derived from the DNA, and the V and J assignments and clone size from that table. The table shows approximately 230,000 clones, with roughly 87% occurring only once. This sequence was found in a woman aged 25 to 45 with acute COVID-19. Sequencing used PBMCs or T cells enriched from blood (not recorded which).

CDR3 sequence: CAISESGSLRTEAFF. The CDR3 bases are TGTGCCATCAGTGAGTCCGGTTCTTTGCGCACTGAAGCTTTCTTT. The rearrangement links TRBV10-3 to TRBJ1-1; D is unclear. The CDR3 sequence is 15 residues long. CDR1 and CDR2 from the germline V gene are ENHRY and SYGVKD. V dropped 0 bases and J dropped 4 bases, with 12 bases sitting between them.